These T cell receptor beta chains were read from a single sample in a study of T cells expressing NK-cell markers. Reanalyzing the 5' RACE reads, TCRdb keeps one entry per CDR3 protein, without DNA. The sample's table shows about 170,000 distinct CDR3 sequences. Sequenced material: blood T cells: a sorted CD56 or NKG2C T cell subset, CD4+ or CD8+ T cells, or bulk PBMC T cells (not recorded which). The receptors shown here come from a man aged 18-75 years in good health. CDR3s include the opening cysteine and the closing phenylalanine or tryptophan. The order of the fields is V gene, J gene, CDR3 protein.

TRBV6-1,TRBJ1-2,CASSAAGSGYGYTF
TRBV5-1,TRBJ2-7,CASRAGQGGIYEQYF
TRBV11-2,TRBJ1-1,CASSFMNTEAFF
TRBV20-1,TRBJ2-1,CSATGTSGAIYNEQFF
TRBV18,TRBJ2-3,CASSASGGYTDTQYF
TRBV12-3/TRBV12-4,TRBJ2-2,CASRRDRETGELFF
TRBV7-6,TRBJ2-3,CASSPWTSGGADTQYF
TRBV7-8,TRBJ2-3,CASSSFGAGGSTDTQYF
TRBV12-3/TRBV12-4,TRBJ1-1,CASSLGARERGAFF
TRBV3-1,TRBJ2-3,CASSQGSTTGHTQYF
TRBV5-6,TRBJ2-1,CASSLVTSGGSYNEQFF
TRBV4-1,TRBJ2-5,CASSQAEVLAGSETQYF
TRBV5-1,TRBJ2-7,CASSSGTGGYEQYF
TRBV28,TRBJ2-7,CASSFSGTGGTYEQYF
TRBV2,TRBJ1-2,CASIYSGPNYGYTF
TRBV6-5,TRBJ2-1,CASSSSGGNNEQFF
TRBV28,TRBJ1-4,CASSPPGREVGEKLFF
TRBV7-6,TRBJ2-5,CASSAELTGGETQYF
TRBV28,TRBJ2-2,CASSAPQANANTGELFF
TRBV6-1,TRBJ2-1,CASSEEGEQFF
TRBV6-5,TRBJ1-6,CASSYYSSGTLYNSPLHF
TRBV6-5,TRBJ1-1,CASSYPGVEAFF
TRBV4-1,TRBJ2-7,CASSQWEDLEQYF
TRBV11-2,TRBJ2-1,CASSQTSGGAYNEQFF
TRBV12-3/TRBV12-4,TRBJ2-1,CASSPPAGLSYNEQFF
TRBV29-1,TRBJ2-1,CSVEGRVSSNEQFF
TRBV11-3,TRBJ2-3,CASSLDPVGADTQYF
TRBV2,TRBJ2-2,CASTLGRNTGELFF
TRBV6-5,TRBJ2-7,CASSYSWGLGSYEQYF
TRBV5-4,TRBJ2-1,CASSTGTGGANEQFF
TRBV2,TRBJ2-5,CASRSGGRETQYF
TRBV13,TRBJ2-5,CASSLAQTSQETQYF
TRBV2,TRBJ2-7,CASSEVMGDRAYEQYF
TRBV2,TRBJ1-4,CASSEFSATNEKLFF
TRBV29-1,TRBJ1-2,CSVEEGQEIGYGYTF
TRBV25-1,TRBJ2-2,CASSEWQGYSTGELFF
TRBV12-3/TRBV12-4,TRBJ2-1,CASSSGQINEQFF
TRBV2,TRBJ2-7,CASRWTSGGYEQYF
TRBV12-3/TRBV12-4,TRBJ2-3,CATSSAYGGALDTQYF
TRBV28,TRBJ1-6,CASRLRQIYNSPLHF
TRBV14,TRBJ2-5,CASSQDHETPGEETQYF
TRBV27,TRBJ1-3,CAGSTGMVSGNTIYF
TRBV27,TRBJ2-7,CASSAPGQGVREQYF
TRBV7-9,TRBJ2-1,CASTLAVGYRNEQFF
TRBV18,TRBJ2-1,CASSSTQLAGVPYNEQFF
TRBV5-1,TRBJ2-5,CASSWDRGVQETQYF
TRBV2,TRBJ2-5,CASSWTVFETQYF